A single sample is the source of the 24 T cell receptor beta chains below, sequenced in a study of shared clonotypes between healthy human individuals. Naive CD8 cells lacked CD45RO, underwent positive selection for CCR7 and left out terminally differentiated effector memory CD45RA+ cells. The assay was immunoSEQ multiplex PCR, and TCRdb's table has in-frame clones only and misses some. Here the sample spans around 610,000 clones, about 95% being singletons. The sequenced sample was naive CD8+ T cells sorted from blood. These receptors were taken from a woman aged 25 to 39 in good health.

The V and J genes are TRBV19 and TRBJ1-4, with D maybe TRBD1 (5 bases). The germline V gene encodes CDR1 LNHDA and CDR2 SQIVND (reference sequence). The CDR3 is made up of 13 amino acids. With 5 bases removed from V and 8 bases from J, the gap between germline ends came to 12 bases. The CDR3 DNA reads TGTGCCAGTAGTTCACAGGTGGGAGAAAAACTGTTTTTT. It translates to CASSSQVGEKLFF. Full variable domain (rest looked up from reference TRBV19 and TRBJ1-4): DGGITQSPKYLFRKEGQNVTLSCEQNLNHDAMYWYRQDPGQGLRLIYYSQIVNDFQKGDIAEGYSVSREKKESFPLTVTSAQKNPTAFYLCASSSQVGEKLFFGSGTQLSVL.

V usage is TRBV12-5 and J usage is TRBJ1-4; D possibly corresponds to TRBD1 (5 bases). The CDR3 consists of 18 residues. V shed 5 bases and J shed 0 bases, with 19 bases lying between them. Germline CDR1 is LGHNT and CDR2 is FRNRAP. CDR3 amino acids: CASGASSRETATNEKLFF. As DNA, the CDR3 is TGTGCTAGTGGTGCGTCGAGTCGGGAGACAGCAACTAATGAAAAACTGTTTTTT.

This clone has only a few counts. The genes are TRBV19 and TRBJ1-1; TRBD1 might be the D (6 bases). Per germline, CDR1 LNHDA and CDR2 SQIVND (reference sequence). The CDR3 consists of 13 residues. Trimming left V 5 bases short and J 1 base short, with 8 bases between. The CDR3 sequence is CASSQGSNTEAFF. The CDR3 DNA reads as TGTGCCAGTAGTCAGGGGTCGAACACTGAAGCTTTCTTT.

The V gene is TRBV7-9, the J gene TRBJ2-1; 9 bases fit TRBD1. The germline CDR1 and CDR2 sequences are SEHNR and FQNEAQ (reference sequence). The ends lost 0 bases at V and 9 bases at J; junction bases unmatched: 3. The CDR3 loop spans 14 amino acids. This CDR3 reads CASSLALTGGEQFF. DNA for the CDR3: TGTGCCAGCAGCTTAGCGCTGACAGGGGGTGAGCAGTTCTTC.

The chain joins TRBV15 to TRBJ2-5; perhaps TRBD1 as D (5 bases). From germline, CDR1 is LNHNV and CDR2 YYDKDF (reference sequence). Deletions cut 0 bases from V and 5 bases from J, with 13 bases between. The CDR3 runs 15 residues. In nucleotides, the CDR3 is TGTGCCACCAGCAGAGATTCTGGCAGGGCCGAGACCCAGTACTTC. The encoded protein is CATSRDSGRAETQYF. The full variable domain, rest sourced from reference TRBV15 and TRBJ2-5, is DAMVIQNPRYQVTQFGKPVTLSCSQTLNHNVMYWYQQKSSQAPKLLFHYYDKDFNNEADTPDNFQSRRPNTSFCFLDIRSPGLGDTAMYLCATSRDSGRAETQYFGPGTRLLVL.

This chain connects TRBV7-9 to TRBJ2-1, with 8 bases aligning to TRBD2. Germline V lookup: CDR1 SEHNR, CDR2 FQNEAQ (reference sequence). The V and J ends lost 2 bases and 5 bases, in that order; junction bases with no gene match: 5. The CDR3 contains 15 residues. CDR3: CASSLSGRMDNEQFF. In DNA, the CDR3 is TGTGCCAGCAGCTTAAGCGGGAGAATGGACAATGAGCAGTTCTTC.

This clone was found a few times. The chain is built from TRBV29-1 and TRBJ2-2; D not certain. In germline, CDR1 is SQVTM, CDR2 ANQGSEA. CDR3 length: 15 amino acids. V was trimmed by 1 base and J by 0 bases, leaving 9 bases between them. The CDR3 bases are TGCAGCGTTGAAGTTGCGGCCGCGAACACCGGGGAGCTGTTTTTT. Protein sequence: CSVEVAAANTGELFF.

V is TRBV13 and J is TRBJ2-7; the D call may be TRBD1 or TRBD2 (5 bases each). The CDR3 is 15 amino acids. The V end lost 0 bases, the J end lost 3 bases, and 12 bases lay between the germline ends. The germline V gene has CDR1 PRHDT and CDR2 FYEKMQ (reference sequence). The CDR3 DNA follows: TGTGCCAGCAGCTTAGGGTGGGGACCCGACTACGAGCAGTACTTC. This sequence encodes CASSLGWGPDYEQYF.

This clone was found once. The genes are TRBV29-1 and TRBJ1-1, with a tentative D call TRBD1 (5 bases). CDR1 and CDR2 (germline): SQVTM, ANQGSEA. V lost 6 bases and J lost 0, with 11 bases in between. CDR3 length equals 13 residues. The CDR3 DNA sequence: TGCAGCGTGCGGGACCGGCTGAACACTGAAGCTTTCTTT. This translates into CSVRDRLNTEAFF.

The chain is built from TRBV2 and TRBJ2-7; D uncertain. Trimming took 2 bases from V and 4 from J, leaving 9 bases between them. Germline V gene data show CDR1 as SNHLY and CDR2 as FYNNEI. The CDR3 covers 13 residues. CDR3 coding DNA: TGTGCCAGCAGTGAAATGGGAAGTTACGAGCAGTACTTC. Protein: CASSEMGSYEQYF.

Relative to its sample, this clone is medium-sized. The same CDR3 can be traced to other DNA sequences in this sample. V usage is TRBV7-8 and J usage is TRBJ1-1, with D perhaps matching TRBD1 (5 bases). The CDR3 length is 14 residues. Germline CDR1 and CDR2: SGHVS and FQNEAQ. Trimming removed 5 bases at V and 1 base at J, with 11 bases between. This CDR3 reads CASSASTENTEAFF. The CDR3 bases are TGTGCCAGCAGCGCCTCGACAGAGAACACTGAAGCTTTCTTT.

The J gene is TRBJ2-3, the V gene TRBV11-2; 7 bases are shared with TRBD2. Trimming took 5 bases from V and 2 from J; bases not matched to a gene: 4. Germline CDR1 reads SGHAT; CDR2 reads FQNNGV. This CDR3 spans 14 amino acids. The CDR3 DNA follows: TGTGCCAGCAGCCGAGCGGGAAACACAGATACGCAGTATTTT. Amino acids: CASSRAGNTDTQYF.

In the case of this clone: Other DNA sequences within the sample encode an identical CDR3. The chain couples TRBV5-5 to TRBJ2-7; D gene ambiguous. The CDR3 contains 12 residues. Trimming shortened V by 0 bases and J by 4 bases, and 5 bases separated the two germline ends. The germline V gene encodes CDR1 SGHKS and CDR2 YYEKEE (reference sequence). CDR3 DNA: TGTGCCAGCAGCTTGGTAGGGTACGAGCAGTACTTC. Amino acids: CASSLVGYEQYF.

The CDR3 here is CASSLIGGRVTDTQYF. In DNA, the CDR3 is TGTGCCAGCAGTTTAATCGGGGGGCGAGTAACAGATACGCAGTATTTT. The chain is built from TRBV28 and TRBJ2-3, with D maybe TRBD2 (7 bases). The CDR3 has 16 residues. The germline V gene has CDR1 MDHEN and CDR2 SYDVKM. Trimming stripped 2 bases from V and 3 bases from J, with 15 bases between. Full variable domain (missing parts from reference TRBV28 and TRBJ2-3): DVKVTQSSRYLVKRTGEKVFLECVQDMDHENMFWYRQDPGLGLRLIYFSYDVKMKEKGDIPEGYSVSREKKERFSLILESASTNQTSMYLCASSLIGGRVTDTQYFGPGTRLTVL.

A single count supports this clone. This chain links TRBV5-6 with TRBJ1-1; D call uncertain. This CDR3 spans 13 amino acids. Trimming pared 5 bases from V and 8 bases from J, leaving 16 bases between. Germline V gene sequence: CDR1 SGHDT, CDR2 YYEEEE. The CDR3 DNA follows: TGTGCCAGCAGATTACAATCAGCGTCGGAAGCTTTCTTT. Translating gives CASRLQSASEAFF.

V and J are TRBV6-5 and TRBJ2-7; D call uncertain. Trimming removed 0 bases from V and 7 bases from J, with 13 bases in between. The CDR3 spans 14 residues. Germline loops: CDR1 MNHEY, CDR2 SVGAGI. The CDR3 nucleotides are TGTGCCAGCAGTTACTCGAAATGGAGCGTTGAGCAGTACTTC. Amino acids: CASSYSKWSVEQYF.

The rearrangement links TRBV30 to TRBJ2-5; D remains unclear. The J call is doubtful: the DNA matches TRBJ2-7 better. Per the germline V gene, CDR1 is GTSNPN and CDR2 is SVGIG (reference sequence). The CDR3 covers 11 residues. The CDR3 nucleotides are TGTGCCTGGAGTGGCTCCTACGAGCAGTACTTC. Protein sequence: CAWSGSYEQYF.

J is TRBJ1-5 and V is TRBV19; perhaps TRBD1 as D (5 bases). The germline V gene encodes CDR1 LNHDA and CDR2 SQIVND (reference sequence). V was trimmed by 7 bases and J by 7 bases, leaving 20 bases between them. The CDR3 is 15 residues long. The CDR3 nucleotides read TGTGCCAGTAATAATCCCCAGGGAAGGTACCAGCCCCAGCATTTT. It codes for CASNNPQGRYQPQHF.

This rearrangement joins TRBV6-6 to TRBJ2-7; D is unresolved. The CDR3 is 15 residues long. Trimming shortened V by 2 bases and J by 0 bases, and 11 bases separated the two germline ends. Germline assignment: CDR1 MNHNY and CDR2 SVGAGI (reference sequence). Here the CDR3 reads CASSYDRKSSYEQYF. CDR3 nucleotides: TGTGCCAGCAGTTACGATCGGAAAAGCTCCTACGAGCAGTACTTC.

The chain is built from TRBV10-3 and TRBJ2-7; tentatively, D is TRBD1 (6 bases). Germline lookup yields CDR1 ENHRY and CDR2 SYGVKD. V was cut by 5 bases and J by 0 bases, with 17 bases left in between. The CDR3 has 16 amino acids. The CDR3 DNA is TGTGCCATCAGTATACAGGGCGAAGGGGGCTCCTACGAGCAGTACTTC. Translating it yields CAISIQGEGGSYEQYF.

The V gene is TRBV19, the J gene TRBJ2-1; the D is unclear. Germline CDR1 is LNHDA and CDR2 is SQIVND (reference sequence). The CDR3 is 11 residues long. The CDR3 sequence: CATVTYNEQFF. CDR3 coding DNA: TGTGCGACCGTTACCTACAATGAGCAGTTCTTC.

This chain uses TRBV30 with TRBJ2-7; D possibly uses TRBD1 or TRBD2 (5 bases each). CDR1 is GTSNPN and CDR2 is SVGIG in the germline V gene (reference sequence). The V and J ends lost 3 bases and 0 bases respectively, with 21 bases between them. The CDR3 covers 17 residues. CDR3 nucleotides: TGTGCCTGGAGCGGTCTAGCCAACGAGGGGTTCTCCTACGAGCAGTACTTC. As protein: CAWSGLANEGFSYEQYF.

V is TRBV11-2 and J is TRBJ1-2; D unclear. CDR3 length: 11 amino acids. Trimming removed 4 bases at V and 8 bases at J, with 8 bases between. CDR1 and CDR2 from the germline V gene are SGHAT and FQNNGV. CDR3 loop: CASSSPRGYTF. The CDR3 DNA is TGTGCCAGCAGCTCCCCTAGGGGCTACACCTTC.

CDR3 coding DNA: TGTGCCAGCAGTTACGGAGACAGGCATTTGGATGAGCAGTTCTTC. Its translation is CASSYGDRHLDEQFF. The chain joins TRBV6-5 to TRBJ2-1; maybe TRBD1 (6 bases). V lost 2 bases to trimming and J lost 8 bases, with 16 bases between them. Germline CDR1 is MNHEY and CDR2 is SVGAGI. The CDR3 is 15 amino acids.